The entry below gives a single TCR beta chain sequence along with its context. This entry belongs to a study of monozygotic twins with inflammatory bowel disease. Germline CDR1 is SGHAT and CDR2 is FQNNGV. The CDR3 is 14 amino acids. Every sample had its cDNA made across eight separate reactions. One entry per CDR3 protein, without DNA, is what TCRdb gives after re-calling the 5' RACE reads. This table holds approximately 390,000 distinct CDR3 sequences. The J gene is TRBJ2-7, the V gene TRBV11-2; absent DNA, TCRdb's TRBD2 call cannot be checked. This TCR was sampled from a human donor with ulcerative colitis or Crohn's disease, or a healthy co-twin of an affected twin (not recorded which). Sequencing was carried out using blood. This CDR3 is CASSLAAGTYEQYF.